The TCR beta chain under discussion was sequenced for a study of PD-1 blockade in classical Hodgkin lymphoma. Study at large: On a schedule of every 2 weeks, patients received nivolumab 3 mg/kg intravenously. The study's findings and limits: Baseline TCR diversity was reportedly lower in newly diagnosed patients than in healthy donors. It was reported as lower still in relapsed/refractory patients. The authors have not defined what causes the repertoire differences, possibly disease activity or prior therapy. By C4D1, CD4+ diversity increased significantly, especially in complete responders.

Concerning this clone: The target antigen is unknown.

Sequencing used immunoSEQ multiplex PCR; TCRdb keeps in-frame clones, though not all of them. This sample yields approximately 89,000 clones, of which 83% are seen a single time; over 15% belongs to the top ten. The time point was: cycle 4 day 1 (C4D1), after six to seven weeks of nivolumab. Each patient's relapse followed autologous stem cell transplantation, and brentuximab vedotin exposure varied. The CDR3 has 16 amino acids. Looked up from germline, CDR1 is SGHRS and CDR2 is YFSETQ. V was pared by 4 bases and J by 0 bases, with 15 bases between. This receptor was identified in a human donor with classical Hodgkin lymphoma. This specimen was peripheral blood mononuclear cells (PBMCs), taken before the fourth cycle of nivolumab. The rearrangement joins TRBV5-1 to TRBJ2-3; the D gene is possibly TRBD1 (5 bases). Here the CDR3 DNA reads TGCGCCAGCAGCCTCCCGACAGACACTAGCACAGATACGCAGTATTTT. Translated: CASSLPTDTSTDTQYF.